Here is one T cell receptor (beta chain) with its context. The sample belongs to a study of PD-L1 blockade in urothelial cancer. At the level of the study: Males with urothelial cancer arising in the bladder constituted about 90% of the roughly 29 patients. At 6 weeks and at 3 weeks (second dose) after treatment start, blood was analyzed.

Germline CDR1 is MNHEY and CDR2 is SMNVEV (reference sequence). V gave up 5 bases and J gave up 5 bases; unmatched junction bases: 4. CDR3 length equals 14 residues. Time point noted: pretreatment peripheral blood. Per patient, between 1 and 8 samples were collected at pretreatment and on-treatment time points. Clones were sequenced by immunoSEQ multiplex PCR, and TCRdb holds only the in-frame ones, with some missing. The table records over 75,000 clones, about 90% of them present only once. This receptor was obtained from a woman of 80 years or more with urothelial cancer. The sequencing used PBMCs, collected around atezolizumab (anti-PD-L1) treatment. This chain connects TRBV27 to TRBJ1-5, with 9 bases lining up with TRBD1. The CDR3 loop is CASSPRTGDQPQHF. CDR3 bases: TGTGCCAGCAGTCCCAGGACAGGGGATCAGCCCCAGCATTTT.